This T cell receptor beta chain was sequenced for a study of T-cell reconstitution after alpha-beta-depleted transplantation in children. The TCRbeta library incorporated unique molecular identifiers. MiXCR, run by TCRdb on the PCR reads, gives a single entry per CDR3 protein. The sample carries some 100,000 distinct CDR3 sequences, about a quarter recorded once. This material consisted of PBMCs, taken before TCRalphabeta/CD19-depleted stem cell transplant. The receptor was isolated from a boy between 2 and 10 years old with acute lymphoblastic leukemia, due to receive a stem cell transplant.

The CDR3 region has the DNA TGTGCCAGCAGTGCCACAGGGATACACGAGCAGTACTTC. It codes for CASSATGIHEQYF. This sequence joins TRBV25-1 and TRBJ2-7, with TRBD1 as a possible D gene (6 bases). Looked up from germline, CDR1 is MGHDK and CDR2 is SYGVNS. The CDR3 consists of 13 residues. The ends were cut back, 4 bases at V and 5 bases at J, with 12 bases in the middle.